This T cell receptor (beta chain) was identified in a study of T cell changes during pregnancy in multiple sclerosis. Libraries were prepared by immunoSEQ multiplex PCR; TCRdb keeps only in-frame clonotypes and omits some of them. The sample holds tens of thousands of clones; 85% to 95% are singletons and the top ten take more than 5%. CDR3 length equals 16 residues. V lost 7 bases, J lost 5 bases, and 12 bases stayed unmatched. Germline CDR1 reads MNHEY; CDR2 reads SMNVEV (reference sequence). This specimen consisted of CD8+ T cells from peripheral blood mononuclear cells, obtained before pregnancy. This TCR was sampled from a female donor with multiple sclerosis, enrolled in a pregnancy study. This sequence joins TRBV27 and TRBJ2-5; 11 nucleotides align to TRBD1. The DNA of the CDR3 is TGTGCCAGCAAGACTCCCAGGACAGGGGGCTGGGAGACCCAGTACTTC. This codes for CASKTPRTGGWETQYF.